This T cell receptor (beta chain) came from a study of blood T cell repertoires in COVID-19. Turning to the study itself: Italy, Spain and the United States were the sources of the convalescent and acute COVID-19 samples. In each case, the material was cDNA or gDNA derived from T cells, B-cell-depleted T cells, or PBMCs.

The authors' processing: Estimates of nucleated cell counts were drawn from the amplification of reference gene primers. TCRdb's copy holds only in-frame clones and misses some; the assay was immunoSEQ multiplex PCR. Clone size and V and J calls were adopted from that table, with D and trimming inferred from the DNA. The sample records around 100,000 clones, about 88% being singletons. The CDR3 has 14 amino acids. V lost 6 bases, J lost 2 bases, and 14 bases lay in between. Germline V lookup: CDR1 SGHRS, CDR2 YFSETQ. This clone was seen more than once but under ten times. The source material was peripheral blood. This chain joins TRBV5-1 and TRBJ1-1; possibly TRBD1 for D (5 bases). The clonotype was recovered from a man between 35 and 55 years old with acute or convalescent COVID-19. CDR3 nucleotides: TGCGCCAGCACCCGGGCGGGGGTAAACACTGAAGCTTTCTTT. Translation: CASTRAGVNTEAFF.